A single sample is the source of the 19 T cell receptor beta chains below, sequenced in a study of cytomegalovirus exposure and HLA in healthy donors. Amplification used 60 Vbeta primers and 13 Jbeta primers. Profiled with immunoSEQ multiplex PCR; TCRdb holds only in-frame clones, not every one. The sample holds just over 95,000 clones; approximately 81% are singletons and the top ten take over 3.5%. Sequenced: PBMCs. Receptors were obtained from a woman aged 35 to 49 in good health and CMV-seropositive.

The V gene is TRBV6-1, the J gene TRBJ2-7; 8 nucleotides align to TRBD1. J lost 3 bases, V lost 4 bases, and 5 bases had no gene match. CDR1 is MNHNS, CDR2 SASEGT, per germline. This CDR3 region has 14 residues. This CDR3 is CASSGTGPFYEQYF. CDR3 nucleotides: TGTGCCAGCAGTGGGACAGGGCCCTTCTACGAGCAGTACTTC.

The V call is TRBV28, the J call TRBJ2-3; 8 bases are shared with TRBD2. This CDR3 comprises 16 residues. V dropped 2 bases and J dropped 5; count of bases not matched to a gene: 9. From germline, CDR1 is MDHEN and CDR2 SYDVKM. CDR3 sequence (DNA): TGTGCCAGCAGTTTAGGGAATAGCGGGGTGGGAGATACGCAGTATTTT. As protein: CASSLGNSGVGDTQYF.

V usage is TRBV2 and J usage is TRBJ1-2, with TRBD1 matching over 10 bases. CDR1 is SNHLY and CDR2 is FYNNEI in the germline V gene. With V trimmed by 2 bases and J by 5 bases, 14 bases remained unmatched. The CDR3 spans 18 residues. This CDR3 reads CASSESPIWTGGGYGYTF. Here the CDR3 DNA reads TGTGCCAGCAGTGAATCTCCCATTTGGACAGGGGGAGGATATGGCTACACCTTC.

The chain is built from TRBV27 and TRBJ2-3; TRBD2 matches 9 bases. Germline loops: CDR1 MNHEY, CDR2 SMNVEV (reference sequence). Losses at the gene ends were 2 bases for V and 6 bases for J; bases not matched to a gene: 12. The CDR3 is 17 residues long. CDR3 protein: CASSLLGLAGFRDTQYF. In DNA form, the CDR3 reads TGTGCCAGCAGTTTACTGGGGCTAGCGGGATTTCGGGATACGCAGTATTTT.

The chain links TRBV25-1 to TRBJ2-3; TRBD2 agrees at 7 bases. Germline V gene sequence: CDR1 MGHDK, CDR2 SYGVNS. After removal of 1 base from V and 4 bases from J, the junction contained 11 bases not matched to a gene. This CDR3 has 17 amino acids. The CDR3 DNA reads TGTGCCAGCAGTGAATTCTATGGTGGGGGAGGGCCAGATACGCAGTATTTT. Translating gives CASSEFYGGGGPDTQYF. The complete variable domain, with remaining parts taken from reference TRBV25-1 and TRBJ2-3, reads EADIYQTPRYLVIGTGKKITLECSQTMGHDKMYWYQQDPGMELHLIHYSYGVNSTEKGDLSSESTVSRIRTEHFPLTLESARPSHTSQYLCASSEFYGGGGPDTQYFGPGTRLTVL.

The V gene is TRBV7-2, the J gene TRBJ2-1; 10 bases agree with TRBD2. CDR3 length: 19 amino acids. CDR1 and CDR2 (germline): SGHTA, FQGNSA. V shed 6 bases, J shed 3 bases, and the junction held 17 bases outside the gene matches. The CDR3 DNA follows: TGTGCCAGCAGACCTAGGGCTAGCGGGAGAGGTTTCGGCTACAATGAGCAGTTCTTC. Protein: CASRPRASGRGFGYNEQFF.

The chain links TRBV4-1 to TRBJ2-7, with 8 bases aligning to TRBD1. V was pared by 2 bases and J by 4 bases, with 7 bases of the junction left unmatched. The CDR3 is made up of 15 amino acids. Germline values: CDR1 MGHRA, CDR2 YSYEKL. CDR3 loop: CASSQLAGGEYEQYF. DNA of the CDR3: TGCGCCAGCAGCCAACTTGCAGGGGGCGAATACGAGCAGTACTTC.

This sequence joins TRBV5-8 and TRBJ2-3; 8 bases are shared with TRBD1. The trim removed 4 bases at V and 3 bases at J, leaving 4 bases unmatched. In germline, CDR1 is SGHTS, CDR2 YDEGEE. This CDR3 has 14 amino acids. The CDR3 DNA is TGTGCCAGCAGCCACCGGACAGGGACAGATACGCAGTATTTT. This translates into CASSHRTGTDTQYF.

V is TRBV2 and J is TRBJ1-5; TRBD1 matches at 7 bases. The germline gives CDR1 SNHLY, CDR2 FYNNEI. The CDR3 extends over 15 amino acids. J was trimmed by 4 bases and V by 3 bases; bases with no gene match: 6. The CDR3, as DNA: TGTGCCAGCAGTGAGCAACAGGGGACTAATCAGCCCCAGCATTTT. As protein: CASSEQQGTNQPQHF. The full variable domain, with the rest looked up from reference TRBV2 and TRBJ1-5, is EPEVTQTPSHQVTQMGQEVILRCVPISNHLYFYWYRQILGQKVEFLVSFYNNEISEKSEIFDDQFSVERPDGSNFTLKIRSTKLEDSAMYFCASSEQQGTNQPQHFGDGTRLSIL.

J is TRBJ1-2 and V is TRBV27; D may be TRBD1 (6 bases). V lost 2 bases, J lost 6 bases, and 10 bases lay in between. The CDR3 totals 13 residues. CDR1 is MNHEY and CDR2 is SMNVEV in the germline V gene (reference sequence). The CDR3 DNA is TGTGCCAGCAGTTTACGTCAGGGGAATGGCTACACCTTC. This codes for CASSLRQGNGYTF.

CDR3 DNA sequence: TGTGCCAGCAGCTTAGCGCGGGCTAGCGGGAGCACAGATACGCAGTATTTT. Translating gives CASSLARASGSTDTQYF. The gene calls are TRBV7-2 and TRBJ2-3; 8 nucleotides line up with TRBD2. The CDR3 spans 17 residues. J gave up 0 bases and V 0 bases, and 5 bases lay outside the gene matches. CDR1 and CDR2 (germline): SGHTA, FQGNSA.

The V gene is TRBV4-1, the J gene TRBJ2-5; D not resolved. The CDR3 has 15 residues. Trimming pared 0 bases from V and 6 bases from J, leaving 14 bases between. Germline CDR1 reads MGHRA; CDR2 reads YSYEKL. The CDR3 DNA reads as TGCGCCAGCAGCCAAGAAGCCTGGGCCCGCCAGACCCAGTACTTC. Encoded protein: CASSQEAWARQTQYF.

This clone was counted a single time. The J gene is TRBJ2-1, the V gene TRBV6-1; 7 bases are a match to TRBD2. The CDR3 totals 15 residues. Looked up from germline, CDR1 is MNHNS and CDR2 is SASEGT. With V trimmed by 8 bases and J by 6 bases, 13 bases remained unmatched. The CDR3 DNA reads TGTGCCAGCTTACCGGGGGGACTGGAGGCCAATGAGCAGTTCTTC. Encoded protein: CASLPGGLEANEQFF.

The sample holds a few counts of this clone. V is TRBV29-1 and J is TRBJ2-5, with 8 bases matching TRBD2. The germline V gene has CDR1 SQVTM and CDR2 ANQGSEA. Trimming took 3 bases from V and 6 from J; bases not matched to a gene: 6. The CDR3 totals 13 residues. The CDR3 DNA reads as TGCAGCGTTGATGCGGGGGGAGGCAAGACCCAGTACTTC. Protein sequence: CSVDAGGGKTQYF.

Concerning this clone itself: One end of the junction is discordant with germline, which a read error may explain. Different DNA sequences within this sample yield the same CDR3. The chain links TRBV29-1 to TRBJ2-7; D could derive from TRBD1 or TRBD2 (9 bases each). This CDR3 has 19 residues. Germline loops: CDR1 SQVTM, CDR2 ANQGSEA. CDR3 amino acids: CSVLRDRERSGRSSYEQYF. The CDR3 coding sequence is TGCAGCGTTCTCCGGGACAGGGAGCGCAGCGGGAGGTCGTCCTACGAGCAGTATTTC.

The V gene is TRBV5-1, the J gene TRBJ2-3; 7 bases align to TRBD2. Trimming at V came to 5 bases and at J to 2 bases, leaving 5 bases not matched to a gene. This CDR3 spans 14 amino acids. The germline V gene encodes CDR1 SGHRS and CDR2 YFSETQ. For the CDR3, the DNA is TGCGCCAGCAGTTTGCGGGAGATCACAGATACGCAGTATTTT. Translated: CASSLREITDTQYF.

The chain is built from TRBV7-2 and TRBJ2-7; 13 nucleotides align to TRBD2. V trimming: 5 bases; J trimming: 3 bases; junction bases outside the gene matches: 13. Per the germline V gene, CDR1 is SGHTA and CDR2 is FQGNSA. This CDR3 region has 18 residues. DNA for the CDR3: TGTGCCAGCAGCCCCGGACTAGCGGGAGTCCTTGCAGACTACGAGCAGTACTTC. This gives the protein CASSPGLAGVLADYEQYF.

This sequence joins TRBV7-9 and TRBJ2-2, with D possibly TRBD2 on 5 matching bases. Per germline, CDR1 SEHNR and CDR2 FQNEAQ (reference sequence). CDR3 length: 16 residues. Trimming cost V 0 bases and J 1 base, with 9 bases left between them. CDR3 sequence: CASSLAEARNTGELFF. The CDR3 DNA follows: TGTGCCAGCAGCTTAGCGGAGGCCCGGAACACCGGGGAGCTGTTTTTT.

The V call is TRBV18, the J call TRBJ2-2; 8 nucleotides match TRBD1. There are 14 residues in the CDR3. Germline V gene data show CDR1 as KGHSH and CDR2 as LQKENI. The V segment lost 3 bases and the J segment 5 bases; nucleotides outside the gene matches: 2. CDR3 nucleotide sequence: TGTGCCAGCTCACCGGACAGGGCAACCGGGGAGCTGTTTTTT. Amino acids: CASSPDRATGELFF.